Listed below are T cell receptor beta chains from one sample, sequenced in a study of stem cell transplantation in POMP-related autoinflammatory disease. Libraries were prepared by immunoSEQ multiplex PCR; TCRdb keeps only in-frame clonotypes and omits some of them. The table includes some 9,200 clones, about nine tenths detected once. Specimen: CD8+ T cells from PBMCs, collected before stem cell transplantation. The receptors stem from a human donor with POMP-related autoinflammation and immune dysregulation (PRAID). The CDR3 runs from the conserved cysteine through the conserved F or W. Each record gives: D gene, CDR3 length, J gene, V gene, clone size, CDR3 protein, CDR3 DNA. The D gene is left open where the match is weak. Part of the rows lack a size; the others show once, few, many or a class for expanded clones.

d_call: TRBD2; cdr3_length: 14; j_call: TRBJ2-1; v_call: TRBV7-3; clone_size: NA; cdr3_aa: CASSQGLAYNEQFF; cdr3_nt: TGTGCCAGCAGCCAGGGACTAGCATACAATGAGCAGTTCTTC
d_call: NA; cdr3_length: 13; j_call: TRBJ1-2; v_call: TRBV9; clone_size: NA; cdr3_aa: CASSVAGTGGYTF; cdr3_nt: TGTGCCAGCAGCGTAGCAGGGACGGGAGGCTACACCTTC
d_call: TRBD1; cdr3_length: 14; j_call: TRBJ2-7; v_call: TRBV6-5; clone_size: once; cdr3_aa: CASQRRDRDHEQYF; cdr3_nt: TGTGCCAGCCAGCGCCGGGACAGGGACCACGAGCAGTACTTC
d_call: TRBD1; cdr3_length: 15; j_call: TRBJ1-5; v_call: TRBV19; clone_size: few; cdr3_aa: CASSRRPTGPQPQHF; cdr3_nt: TGTGCCAGTAGCCGACGGCCGACAGGGCCCCAGCCCCAGCATTTT
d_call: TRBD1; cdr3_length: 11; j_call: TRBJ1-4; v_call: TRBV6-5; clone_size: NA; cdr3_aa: CASSLGTGLFF; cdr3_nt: TGTGCCAGCAGTTTAGGGACAGGACTGTTTTTT
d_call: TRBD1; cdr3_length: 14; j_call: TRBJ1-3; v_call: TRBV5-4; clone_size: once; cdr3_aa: CASSSGTDGNTIYF; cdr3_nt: TGTGCCAGCAGCTCCGGGACAGACGGAAACACCATATATTTT
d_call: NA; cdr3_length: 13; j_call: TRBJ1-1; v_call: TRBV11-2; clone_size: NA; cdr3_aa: CASRGVKNTEAFF; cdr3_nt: TGTGCCAGCCGTGGGGTCAAGAACACTGAAGCTTTCTTT
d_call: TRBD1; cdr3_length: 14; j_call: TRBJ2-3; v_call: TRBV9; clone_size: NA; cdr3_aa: CASGDRAGGDTQYF; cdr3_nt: TGTGCCAGCGGGGACAGGGCAGGGGGAGATACGCAGTATTTT
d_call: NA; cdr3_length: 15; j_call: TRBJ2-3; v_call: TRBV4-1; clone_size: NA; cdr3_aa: CASSQRVNGFNTQYF; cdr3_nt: TGCGCCAGCAGCCAAAGGGTCAATGGGTTTAATACGCAGTATTTT
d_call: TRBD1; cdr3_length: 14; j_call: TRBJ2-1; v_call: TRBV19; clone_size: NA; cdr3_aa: CASSIWDRGGEQFF; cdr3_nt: TGTGCCAGTAGTATATGGGACAGGGGTGGTGAGCAGTTCTTC
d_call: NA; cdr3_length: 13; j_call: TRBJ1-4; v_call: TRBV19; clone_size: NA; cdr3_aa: CASTRAANEKLFF; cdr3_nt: TGTGCCAGTACTAGGGCCGCTAATGAAAAACTGTTTTTT
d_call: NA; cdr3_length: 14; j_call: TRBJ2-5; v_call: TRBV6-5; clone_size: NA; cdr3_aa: CASSYGAAGQTQYF; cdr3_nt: TGTGCCAGCAGTTACGGGGCAGCCGGGCAGACCCAGTACTTC
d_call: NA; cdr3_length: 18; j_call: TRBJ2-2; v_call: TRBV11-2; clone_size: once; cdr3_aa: CASSRINKGLQNTGELFF; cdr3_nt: TGTGCCAGCAGCCGGATTAATAAGGGACTGCAGAACACCGGGGAGCTGTTTTTT
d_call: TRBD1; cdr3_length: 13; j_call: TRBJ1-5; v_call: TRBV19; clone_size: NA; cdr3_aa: CASGQASNQPQHF; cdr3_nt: TGTGCCAGCGGACAGGCCAGCAATCAGCCCCAGCATTTT
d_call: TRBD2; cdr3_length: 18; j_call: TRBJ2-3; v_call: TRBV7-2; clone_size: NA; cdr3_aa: CASSSFPGLAGGPDTQYF; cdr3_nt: TGTGCCAGCAGCTCCTTTCCGGGACTAGCGGGAGGGCCAGATACGCAGTATTTT
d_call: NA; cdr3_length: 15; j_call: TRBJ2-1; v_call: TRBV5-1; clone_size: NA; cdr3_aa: CASSLVLRSYNEQFF; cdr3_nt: TGCGCCAGCAGCTTGGTTTTGAGATCCTACAATGAGCAGTTCTTC
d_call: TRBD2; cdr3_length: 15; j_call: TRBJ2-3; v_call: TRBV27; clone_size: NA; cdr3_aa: CASSWAGVATDTQYF; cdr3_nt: TGTGCCAGCAGTTGGGCGGGAGTGGCGACAGATACGCAGTATTTT
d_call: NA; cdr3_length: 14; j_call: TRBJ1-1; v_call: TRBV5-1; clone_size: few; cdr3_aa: CASSLARGNTEAFF; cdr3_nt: TGCGCCAGCAGCTTGGCCAGGGGGAACACTGAAGCTTTCTTT
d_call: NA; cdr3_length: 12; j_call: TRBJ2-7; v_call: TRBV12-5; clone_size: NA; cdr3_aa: CASGLTVYEQYF; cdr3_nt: TGTGCTAGTGGTTTGACAGTCTACGAGCAGTACTTC
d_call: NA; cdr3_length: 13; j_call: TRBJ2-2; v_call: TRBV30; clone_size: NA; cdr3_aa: CAWEAPNTGELFF; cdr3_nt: TGTGCCTGGGAGGCCCCTAACACCGGGGAGCTGTTTTTT
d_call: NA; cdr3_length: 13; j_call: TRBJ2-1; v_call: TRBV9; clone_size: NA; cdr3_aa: CASSVGLGNEQFF; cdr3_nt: TGTGCCAGCAGCGTAGGACTAGGGAATGAGCAGTTCTTC
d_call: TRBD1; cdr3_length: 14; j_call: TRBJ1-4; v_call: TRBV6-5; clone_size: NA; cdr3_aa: CASSPGTGRLKLFF; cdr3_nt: TGTGCCAGCAGCCCCGGGACAGGGCGCCTCAAACTGTTTTTT
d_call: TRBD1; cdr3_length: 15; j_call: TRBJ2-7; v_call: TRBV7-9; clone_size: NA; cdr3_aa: CASSSTGTGGDEQYF; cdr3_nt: TGTGCCAGCAGCTCCACCGGGACAGGAGGTGACGAGCAGTACTTC
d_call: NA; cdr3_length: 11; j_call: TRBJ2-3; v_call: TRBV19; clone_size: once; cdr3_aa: CATRYTDTQYF; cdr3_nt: TGTGCCACCAGGTACACAGATACGCAGTATTTT
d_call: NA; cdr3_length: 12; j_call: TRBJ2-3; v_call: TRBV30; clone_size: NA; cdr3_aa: CAWSPPGDTQYF; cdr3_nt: TGTGCCTGGAGTCCTCCAGGAGATACGCAGTATTTT
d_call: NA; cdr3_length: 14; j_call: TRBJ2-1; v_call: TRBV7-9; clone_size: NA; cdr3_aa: CASSFHSSYNEQFF; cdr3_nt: TGTGCCAGCAGCTTTCATAGCTCCTACAATGAGCAGTTCTTC
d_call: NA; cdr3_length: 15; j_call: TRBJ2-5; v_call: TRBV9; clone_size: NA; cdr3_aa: CASTLSGQYQETQYF; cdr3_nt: TGTGCCAGCACCCTCAGCGGGCAGTACCAAGAGACCCAGTACTTC
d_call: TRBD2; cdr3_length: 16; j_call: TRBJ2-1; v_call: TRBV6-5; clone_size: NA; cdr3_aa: CASSYPTSGGAYEQFF; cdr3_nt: TGTGCCAGCAGTTACCCAACTAGCGGGGGGGCCTATGAGCAGTTCTTC
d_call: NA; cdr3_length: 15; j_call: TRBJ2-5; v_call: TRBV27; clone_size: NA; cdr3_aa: CASSLSNPSRETQYF; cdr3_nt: TGTGCCAGCAGTTTGAGTAACCCCTCCCGGGAGACCCAGTACTTC
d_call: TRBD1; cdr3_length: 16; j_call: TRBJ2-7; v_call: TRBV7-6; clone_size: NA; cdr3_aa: CASSLEGNRGSDEQYF; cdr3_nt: TGTGCCAGCAGCTTAGAGGGAAACAGGGGTAGCGACGAGCAGTACTTC
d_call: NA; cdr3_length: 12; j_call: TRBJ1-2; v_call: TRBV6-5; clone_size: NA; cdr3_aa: CASGLSGAGYTF; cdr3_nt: TGTGCCAGCGGGCTTTCAGGGGCTGGCTACACCTTC
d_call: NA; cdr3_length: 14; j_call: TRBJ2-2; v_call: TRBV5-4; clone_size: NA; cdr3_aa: CASSLEQAGGELFF; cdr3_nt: TGTGCCAGCAGCTTGGAACAGGCTGGCGGGGAGCTGTTTTTT
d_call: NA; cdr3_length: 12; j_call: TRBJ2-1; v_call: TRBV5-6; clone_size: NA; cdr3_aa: CASSLGSNEQFF; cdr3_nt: TGTGCCAGCAGCTTAGGTTCCAATGAGCAGTTCTTC
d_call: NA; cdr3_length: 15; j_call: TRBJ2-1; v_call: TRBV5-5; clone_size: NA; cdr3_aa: CASSFFVSSYNEQFF; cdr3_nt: TGTGCCAGCAGCTTTTTCGTTAGCTCCTACAATGAGCAGTTCTTC
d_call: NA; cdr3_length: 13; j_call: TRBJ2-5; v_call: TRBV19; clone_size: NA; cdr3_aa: CASSMIPEETQYF; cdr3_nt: TGTGCCAGTAGTATGATCCCCGAAGAGACCCAGTACTTC
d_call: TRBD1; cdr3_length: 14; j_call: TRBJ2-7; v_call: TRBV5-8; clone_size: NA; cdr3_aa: CASSFGTGVYEQYF; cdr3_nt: TGTGCCAGCAGCTTCGGGACAGGGGTTTACGAGCAGTACTTC
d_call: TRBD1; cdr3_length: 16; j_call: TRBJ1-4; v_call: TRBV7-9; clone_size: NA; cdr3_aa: CASSHGTGETGEKLFF; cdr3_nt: TGTGCCAGCAGTCACGGGACAGGGGAAACAGGAGAAAAACTGTTTTTT
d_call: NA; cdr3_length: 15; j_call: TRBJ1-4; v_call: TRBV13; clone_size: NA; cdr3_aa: CASAVRGGPFEKLFF; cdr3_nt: TGTGCCAGCGCTGTCCGGGGGGGCCCCTTTGAAAAACTGTTTTTT
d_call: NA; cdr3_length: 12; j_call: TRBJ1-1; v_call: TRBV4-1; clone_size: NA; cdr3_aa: CAAGGGLPEAFF; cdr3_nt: TGCGCCGCGGGAGGCGGATTGCCTGAAGCTTTCTTT
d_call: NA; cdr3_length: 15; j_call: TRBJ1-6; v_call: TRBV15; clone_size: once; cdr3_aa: CATSSADRPGSPLHF; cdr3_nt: TGTGCCACCAGCAGCGCTGACAGGCCGGGATCACCCCTCCACTTT
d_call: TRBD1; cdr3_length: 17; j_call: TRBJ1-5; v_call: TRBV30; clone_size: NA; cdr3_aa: CAWSHGQGLHSNQPQHF; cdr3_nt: TGTGCCTGGAGCCATGGACAGGGCCTCCATAGCAATCAGCCCCAGCATTTT